The sequence of this T cell receptor beta chain was determined in a study of vaccination effects on CD4 cells after COVID-19. Study-wide findings and caveats: Clones induced by infection and by vaccine showed marked clonal contraction late after vaccination.

The length of the CDR3 is 16 residues. Looked up from germline, CDR1 is SGHRS and CDR2 is YFSETQ. The germline V and J ends were trimmed by 0 bases and 4 bases, with 11 bases remaining between them. Before any sequencing was done, the ViraFEST assay used viral peptide pools to expand antigen-specific CD4+ T cells. Culturing for about ten days preceded CD4+ T cell isolation. Of the BNT162b2 and mRNA-1273 vaccines, participants received two doses of one or the other. Comment on this clone: Its antigen remains unknown.

The repertoire was sequenced with immunoSEQ multiplex PCR; TCRdb's copy has only in-frame clones and lacks some. This table has about 33,000 clones, about four fifths appearing once. The clonotype was recovered from a human donor who received a COVID-19 vaccine. Some clones in this sample may be carry-over from other donors' samples. This chain links TRBV5-1 with TRBJ2-6, with D possibly TRBD2 on 6 matching bases. Source: CD4+ T cells from PBMCs cultured with HCoV-NL63 spike peptides, taken after COVID-19 vaccination. This CDR3 is CASSLGGVSGANVLTF. The CDR3 nucleotides read TGCGCCAGCAGCTTGGGGGGGGTTTCCGGGGCCAACGTCCTGACTTTC.